This TCR beta chain was recovered during a study of shared clonotypes between healthy human individuals. This CDR3 spans 14 amino acids. Trimming left V 6 bases short and J 0 bases short, with 13 bases between. Looked up from germline, CDR1 is SQVTM and CDR2 is ANQGSEA. Remarks on this clone: Its antigen is not known.

Overall study findings and caveats: Researchers sampled blood only, noting tissue repertoires likely differ.

Only in-frame clones appear in the TCRdb table, and some are missing; sequencing was by immunoSEQ multiplex PCR. The repertoire holds millions of clones, with about 92% as singletons. Source material: naive CD4+ T cells from PBMCs. Subset reported: CD45RA+ positively selected. The rearrangement uses TRBV29-1 and TRBJ2-3, with D possibly TRBD2 on 5 matching bases. This clonotype was obtained from a man younger than 35 in good health. Some clones in this sample may be carry-over from other donors' samples. CDR3 amino acids: CSVGRGLSTDTQYF. In DNA form, the CDR3 reads TGCAGCGTGGGCCGGGGTCTTAGCACAGATACGCAGTATTTT.